This T cell receptor beta chain was sequenced during a study of PD-1 blockade in classical Hodgkin lymphoma. Regarding time point: cycle 4 day 1 (C4D1), after more than five weeks of nivolumab. Relapses following autologous stem cell transplantation were seen in all patients, with brentuximab vedotin exposure varying. Under best response, outcomes were complete response, partial response or progressive disease. Here immunoSEQ multiplex PCR was the method, and the copy in TCRdb shows in-frame clones only, minus some. The sample contains 6,500 to 9,000 clones, roughly three quarters of which appear only once. Trimming cost V 5 bases and J 4 bases, with 14 bases left between them. From germline, CDR1 is MDHEN and CDR2 SYDVKM. The CDR3 contains 14 residues.

This receptor was obtained from a human donor with classical Hodgkin lymphoma. V and J are TRBV28 and TRBJ1-1; TRBD1 is a possible D gene (6 bases). This material consisted of peripheral blood mononuclear cells (PBMCs), taken before the fourth cycle of nivolumab. The CDR3 reads CASSLQGLGTEAFF. CDR3 sequence (DNA): TGTGCCAGCAGTCTACAGGGTTTGGGCACTGAAGCTTTCTTT. The complete variable domain, with remaining parts taken from reference TRBV28 and TRBJ1-1, reads DVKVTQSSRYLVKRTGEKVFLECVQDMDHENMFWYRQDPGLGLRLIYFSYDVKMKEKGDIPEGYSVSREKKERFSLILESASTNQTSMYLCASSLQGLGTEAFFGQGTRLTVV.